Presented here are 25 T cell receptor beta chains from one specimen sequenced in a study of T-cell memory formation after mild COVID-19. TCRdb re-called the 5' RACE reads through MiXCR, storing one row per CDR3 protein. Of around 300,000 distinct CDR3 sequences in the sample, less than 20% were seen once. Sequencing was carried out using PBMCs or a T cell subset sorted from them (not recorded which). Receptors were obtained from a young man who had mild COVID-19 (a few samples of this study predate the infection). Cell type and time point are not known.

The rearrangement joins TRBV6-5 to TRBJ1-1, with 7 positions matching TRBD1. CDR1 MNHEY and CDR2 SVGAGI come from the germline V gene. CDR3 length: 15 residues. J lost 6 bases, V lost 2 bases, and 9 bases had no gene match. CDR3 sequence: CASSYADSQGAEAFF. As DNA, the CDR3 is TGTGCCAGCAGTTACGCGGACAGCCAGGGGGCTGAAGCTTTCTTT.

Only a few counts were recorded for this clonotype. The chain uses TRBV3-1 and TRBJ1-1, with TRBD1 as a possible D gene (6 bases). This CDR3 spans 13 amino acids. V was shortened by 7 bases and J by 4 bases, with 13 bases between the two germline ends. The V gene's germline CDR1 is LGHDT and CDR2 YNNKEL (reference sequence). The CDR3 is CASTPRGATEAFF. CDR3 in DNA: TGTGCCAGCACCCCCCGGGGGGCCACTGAAGCTTTCTTT.

The V and J genes are TRBV20-1 and TRBJ2-5, with 7 positions matching TRBD2. The CDR3 is 15 amino acids. Germline V gives CDR1 DFQATT, CDR2 SNEGSKA (reference sequence). V shed 6 bases, J shed 4 bases, and the junction held 14 bases outside the gene matches. CDR3 sequence: CSAHHNGGRGETQYF. The CDR3 region has the DNA TGCAGTGCCCACCATAATGGGGGGAGGGGAGAGACCCAGTACTTC.

There are a few counts of this clonotype. The chain links TRBV6-2 or TRBV6-3 to TRBJ2-7; D is perhaps TRBD1 or TRBD2 (6 bases each). The ends were cut back, 5 bases at V and 2 bases at J, with 13 bases in the middle. Germline loops: CDR1 MNHEY, CDR2 SVGEGT. The CDR3 is made up of 14 amino acids. Here the CDR3 DNA reads TGTGCCAGCAGTCGGGGGCGGGACCCCTACGAGCAGTACTTC. It encodes CASSRGRDPYEQYF.

There are many counts of this clonotype. In nucleotides, the CDR3 is TGTGCCAGCAGTGAATTGGAGGTCAAAAACATTCAGTACTTC. As protein: CASSELEVKNIQYF. J is TRBJ2-4 and V is TRBV2, with D possibly being TRBD2 (5 bases). The CDR3 totals 14 residues. Trimming removed 2 bases from V and 3 bases from J, with 8 bases in between. The V gene's germline CDR1 is SNHLY and CDR2 FYNNEI.

In this sample, this clonotype turned up a few times. This rearrangement joins TRBV4-1 to TRBJ1-6; perhaps TRBD1 as D (6 bases). The CDR3 spans 17 residues. CDR1 and CDR2 from the germline V gene are MGHRA and YSYEKL. V was shortened by 4 bases and J by 0 bases, with 13 bases between the two germline ends. The CDR3, as DNA: TGCGCCAGCAGCCTGGGGACATCGAGCTCCTATAATTCACCCCTCCACTTT. Amino acids: CASSLGTSSSYNSPLHF.

This clonotype came up a few times. The chain carries TRBV12-3 or TRBV12-4 and TRBJ1-5; 12 nucleotides agree with TRBD1. J lost 4 bases, V lost 5 bases, and 3 bases had no gene match. CDR3 length equals 15 residues. The CDR3 sequence: CASSVGQGANQPQHF. Written as DNA, the CDR3 is TGTGCCAGCAGTGTGGGACAGGGGGCAAATCAGCCCCAGCATTTT.

V is TRBV5-1 and J is TRBJ2-1, with 9 bases matching TRBD2. V trimming: 3 bases; J trimming: 5 bases; junction bases outside the gene matches: 0. CDR3 length: 13 residues. The germline V gene has CDR1 SGHRS and CDR2 YFSETQ. This CDR3 is CASSWTSDNEQFF. The CDR3 nucleotides are TGCGCCAGCAGCTGGACTAGCGACAATGAGCAGTTCTTC.

This clonotype was counted a few times. This chain uses TRBV7-9 with TRBJ2-5; D is possibly TRBD1 (6 bases). The ends were cut back, 7 bases at V and 7 bases at J, with 16 bases in the middle. The germline V gene encodes CDR1 SEHNR and CDR2 FQNEAQ (reference sequence). The CDR3 totals 13 residues. CDR3 protein: CASTEQGDGTQYF. The CDR3 DNA reads TGTGCCAGCACCGAACAGGGCGACGGGACCCAGTACTTC.

The chain links TRBV15 to TRBJ2-1; TRBD2 aligns across 12 bases. CDR3 size: 13 residues. Germline V lookup: CDR1 LNHNV, CDR2 YYDKDF (reference sequence). Trimming removed 9 bases from V and 6 bases from J; junction bases left unmatched: 3. Here the CDR3 reads CATGLAGFNEQFF. The CDR3 DNA sequence: TGTGCCACAGGACTAGCGGGGTTCAATGAGCAGTTCTTC.

This chain uses TRBV7-4 with TRBJ2-4, with D perhaps being TRBD1 or TRBD2 (5 bases each). With 8 bases removed from V and 5 bases from J, the gap between germline ends came to 22 bases. Germline assignment: CDR1 SGHVT and CDR2 SQSDAQ. There are 16 residues in the CDR3. CDR3 DNA: TGTGCCAGCGGGACCCGGACCCACAAGGGGCAAAACATTCAGTACTTC. This translates into CASGTRTHKGQNIQYF.

The rearrangement joins TRBV3-1 to TRBJ2-2, with a tentative D call TRBD2 (8 bases). This CDR3 is built from 19 residues. From germline, CDR1 is LGHDT and CDR2 YNNKEL (reference sequence). The germline V and J ends were trimmed by 4 bases and 1 base, with 22 bases remaining between them. The CDR3 reads CASSRKGGLGTRNTGELFF. The CDR3 coding sequence is TGTGCCAGCAGCCGAAAAGGGGGCCTCGGGACTAGGAACACCGGGGAGCTGTTTTTT.

Ten or more counts support this clonotype. This chain links TRBV20-1 with TRBJ2-3, with 9 bases that match TRBD1. V was pared by 6 bases and J by 6 bases, with 10 bases of the junction left unmatched. The V gene's germline CDR1 is DFQATT and CDR2 SNEGSKA (reference sequence). The CDR3 runs 14 residues. The CDR3 region is CSAVPGQGSDTQYF. CDR3 in DNA: TGCAGTGCCGTCCCGGGACAGGGTTCGGATACGCAGTATTTT.

This clonotype came up a few times. The chain couples TRBV12-3 or TRBV12-4 to TRBJ2-7; TRBD1 agrees at 12 bases. The CDR3 extends over 14 amino acids. Trimming removed 3 bases from V and 7 bases from J; junction bases left unmatched: 4. CDR3 nucleotide sequence: TGTGCCAGCAGTTTCGGGACAGGGGGCCGGGAGCAGTACTTC. Its translation is CASSFGTGGREQYF.

This clonotype has just a few counts. The rearrangement links TRBV2 to TRBJ2-5; D call uncertain. V shed 9 bases and J shed 9 bases, with 14 bases lying between them. Germline V lookup: CDR1 SNHLY, CDR2 FYNNEI. The CDR3 totals 11 residues. The CDR3 region is CASLFTESQYF. The CDR3 DNA reads as TGTGCCAGTCTTTTTACGGAATCCCAGTACTTC.

This clonotype has ten or more counts. The chain employs TRBV10-3 and TRBJ2-7; perhaps TRBD1 as D (6 bases). V was shortened by 5 bases and J by 2 bases, with 7 bases between the two germline ends. Germline V gene sequence: CDR1 ENHRY, CDR2 SYGVKD. The CDR3 consists of 12 residues. The CDR3 nucleotides are TGTGCCATCAGTCAGGGGACCTACGAGCAGTACTTC. Encoded protein: CAISQGTYEQYF.

The table lists this clonotype with a few counts. The chain couples TRBV9 to TRBJ2-1, with 7 bases lining up with TRBD1. CDR1 and CDR2 from the germline V gene are SGDLS and YYNGEE. This CDR3 has 16 amino acids. After removal of 0 bases from V and 4 bases from J, the junction contained 7 bases not matched to a gene. The CDR3 nucleotides read TGTGCCAGCAGCGTAGTTGTTGGGACAGCATACAATGAGCAGTTCTTC. It yields the protein CASSVVVGTAYNEQFF.

CDR3 nucleotides: TGTGCCAGCAGCTTAGTCCTCCTCTCCTACAATGAGCAGTTCTTC. Residues: CASSLVLLSYNEQFF. The chain carries TRBV7-9 and TRBJ2-1; no reliable D call. Per the germline V gene, CDR1 is SEHNR and CDR2 is FQNEAQ (reference sequence). Trimming took off 1 base at V and 0 bases at J, with 7 bases between the two ends. The CDR3 contains 15 residues.

This sequence joins TRBV20-1 and TRBJ2-5; tentative D call: TRBD2 (6 bases). Trimming took 7 bases from V and 1 from J, leaving 13 bases between them. The CDR3 is 13 residues long. Per the germline V gene, CDR1 is DFQATT and CDR2 is SNEGSKA (reference sequence). Here the CDR3 reads CSVYSGGQETQYF. The CDR3 coding sequence is TGCAGTGTGTATAGCGGCGGCCAAGAGACCCAGTACTTC.

This clonotype came up a few times. J is TRBJ2-5 and V is TRBV11-2, with no clear D. The ends were cut back, 5 bases at V and 5 bases at J, with 12 bases in the middle. Germline V gives CDR1 SGHAT, CDR2 FQNNGV. CDR3 size: 13 residues. The CDR3 region is CASSKTPAETQYF. The CDR3 DNA is TGTGCCAGCAGCAAGACCCCGGCCGAGACCCAGTACTTC.

CDR3 amino acids: CASSLDFGEWTYEQYF. In DNA, the CDR3 is TGTGCCAGCAGCTTAGATTTCGGGGAGTGGACCTACGAGCAGTACTTC. The gene calls are TRBV7-8 and TRBJ2-7; TRBD2 might be the D (5 bases). Germline-derived CDR1 and CDR2 are SGHVS and FQNEAQ. CDR3 length: 16 amino acids. With 1 base removed from V and 2 bases from J, the gap between germline ends came to 15 bases.

A few counts support this clonotype. The genes are TRBV5-1 and TRBJ2-3, with 7 positions matching TRBD2. Germline V gives CDR1 SGHRS, CDR2 YFSETQ. With V trimmed by 4 bases and J by 0 bases, 5 bases remained unmatched. The CDR3 extends over 15 amino acids. CDR3 in amino acids: CASSTLAGSTDTQYF. The DNA for the CDR3 is TGCGCCAGCAGCACCTTAGCGGGTAGCACAGATACGCAGTATTTT.

The chain carries TRBV4-1 and TRBJ2-3; 9 nucleotides align to TRBD2. CDR1 and CDR2 (germline): MGHRA, YSYEKL. The V gene end was trimmed by 4 bases and the J gene end by 2 bases; junction bases not matched to a gene: 10. This CDR3 is 17 amino acids long. CDR3 residues: CASSLALASGVTDTQYF. DNA of the CDR3: TGCGCCAGCAGCCTCGCCCTGGCTAGCGGGGTCACAGATACGCAGTATTTT.

This chain links TRBV24-1 with TRBJ1-5; D gene ambiguous. The CDR3 is made up of 14 amino acids. The germline V and J ends were trimmed by 5 bases and 0 bases, with 7 bases remaining between them. The germline gives CDR1 KGHDR, CDR2 SFDVKD. CDR3 amino acids: CATSGTLSNQPQHF. The CDR3 nucleotides read TGTGCCACCAGTGGAACTCTTAGCAATCAGCCCCAGCATTTT.

This clonotype has more than one count but fewer than ten. This chain connects TRBV6-5 to TRBJ2-6; D possibly uses TRBD1 or TRBD2 (6 bases each). CDR1 and CDR2 (germline): MNHEY, SVGAGI. Trimming removed 8 bases at V and 4 bases at J, with 15 bases between. The CDR3 is 15 amino acids. The CDR3 region is CASVGRGAGANVLTF. CDR3 in DNA: TGTGCCAGCGTCGGAAGGGGGGCGGGGGCCAACGTCCTGACTTTC.